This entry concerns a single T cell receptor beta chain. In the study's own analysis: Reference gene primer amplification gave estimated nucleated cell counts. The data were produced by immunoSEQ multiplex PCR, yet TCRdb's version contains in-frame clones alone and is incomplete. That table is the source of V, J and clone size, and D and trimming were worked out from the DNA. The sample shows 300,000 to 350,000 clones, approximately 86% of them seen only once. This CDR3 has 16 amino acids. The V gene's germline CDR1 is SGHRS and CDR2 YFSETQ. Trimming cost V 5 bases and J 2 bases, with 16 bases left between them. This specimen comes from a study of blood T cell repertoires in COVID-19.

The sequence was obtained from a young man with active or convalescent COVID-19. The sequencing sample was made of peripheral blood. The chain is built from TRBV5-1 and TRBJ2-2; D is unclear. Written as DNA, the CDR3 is TGCGCCAGCAGTCGTGTCGGCGGTCGCAACACCGGGGAGCTGTTTTTT. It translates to CASSRVGGRNTGELFF.